This TCR beta chain was captured in a study of human T cells and chemical hapten exposure. Study-level background: Patches with 0.01% DPC went on the upper back, and the tests were read at 6 days.

V was clipped by 6 bases and J by 0 bases, with 10 bases between them. The V gene's germline CDR1 is MNHEY and CDR2 SMNVEV (reference sequence). CDR3 length: 14 amino acids. Individual cDNA molecules in this library carried unique molecular identifiers. Each CDR3 protein is one row after TCRdb ran MiXCR on the RACE reads. The data contain 30,000 to 40,000 distinct CDR3 sequences, around 6.4% of them singletons. With respect to this clonotype: Its antigen remains unidentified.

Broader study findings: Compared to controls, expanded TCRs made significantly more large clusters of similar CDR3s.

Time point described: patch test 1, 2 weeks after DPC sensitization. Treatment reported: therapeutic diphenylcyclopropenone sensitization with weekly scalp DPC. Unfractionated whole blood yielded total RNA. The V and J genes are TRBV27 and TRBJ2-3; D is undetermined. The specimen was whole blood, collected in connection with sensitization to the hapten diphenylcyclopropenone (DPC). The source is a woman in her thirties with alopecia areata. Some clones in this sample may be carry-over from other donors' samples. CDR3 residues: CASSQTPSTDTQYF. CDR3 bases: TGTGCCAGCAGCCAAACCCCTAGCACAGATACGCAGTATTTT.